This is a list of T cell receptor beta chains from one sample in a study of long-term antiretroviral therapy in people with HIV. Assay used: immunoSEQ multiplex PCR; TCRdb lists only in-frame clones, some missing. The sample has 25,000 to 30,000 clones, roughly 90% seen once; the top ten hold 3.5% to 5%. The sequencing used unsorted PBMCs, collected 0.5 years after starting antiretroviral therapy. These receptors all come from a woman between 18 and 29 years old with HIV. Both conserved end residues are part of each CDR3.

J gene,V gene,CDR3 protein
TRBJ2-3,TRBV2,CATAPWTSGSTDTQYF
TRBJ2-1,TRBV9,CASSVSGVYNEQFF
TRBJ1-4,TRBV27,CASSATHGGYEKLFF
TRBJ2-3,TRBV9,CASSVADTQYF
TRBJ2-7,TRBV20-1,CSARDSLEQYF
TRBJ1-2,TRBV27,CASSLSWDRGGGYTF
TRBJ2-7,TRBV19,CASSIGDRGFYEQYF
TRBJ1-5,TRBV6-5,CASSYSLDQPQHF
TRBJ1-1,TRBV27,CASMQQAINTEAFF
TRBJ2-7,TRBV7-2,CASSLAIAGGPEEQYF
TRBJ2-2,TRBV9,CASSLGTGYSTGELFF
TRBJ2-1,TRBV7-9,CASTGLADNEQFF
TRBJ1-2,TRBV5-6,CASSSRLGGSYGYTF
TRBJ2-7,TRBV7-9,CASSLDSRAVFAF
TRBJ2-1,TRBV7-2,CASSLSAGKNEQFF
TRBJ2-3,TRBV6-5,CASSLKGADTQYF
TRBJ2-7,TRBV5-1,CASSLESGGSYEQYF
TRBJ2-2,TRBV4-3,CASSHRAGVGTGELFF
TRBJ1-2,TRBV11-2,CASTRTGGDYGYTF
TRBJ2-7,TRBV29-1,CSVEILRGLKGQYF
TRBJ2-1,TRBV5-1,CASRDRGHEQFF
TRBJ1-2,TRBV9,CASSPNYVGYTF
TRBJ2-2,TRBV6-4,CASRGVGGSSTGELFF
TRBJ2-7,TRBV25-1,CASSDYEQYF
TRBJ2-7,TRBV29-1,CSVNQRGRSYEQYF
TRBJ2-6,TRBV2,CASLPGPTSGANVLTF
TRBJ2-2,TRBV21-1,CASSKVGRGPSTGELFF
TRBJ2-7,TRBV5-5,CASTLTGTGSSYEQYF
TRBJ2-7,TRBV28,CASSLGTGTTYEQYF
TRBJ2-3,TRBV27,CASSLYTRTSTDTQYF
TRBJ2-1,TRBV9,CASTPGLRNEQFF
TRBJ2-6,TRBV5-1,CASSVSTGGGANVLTF
TRBJ2-7,TRBV9,CASSVGLASYEQYF
TRBJ2-7,TRBV2,CASNQGLDEQYF
TRBJ2-1,TRBV2,CASTRTSRGGDEQFF